Following are 28 T cell receptor beta chains from one sample sequenced in a study of early T cells in non-severe SARS-CoV-2 infection. TCRdb reprocessed the 5' RACE reads via MiXCR and lists one record per CDR3 protein. Of approximately 70,000 distinct CDR3 sequences in the sample, 12% are singletons; the top ten hold around 5.8%. The sample was whole blood. Receptors originate from an adult who was a healthcare worker with PCR-confirmed SARS-CoV-2 infection or an uninfected control (not recorded which).

In DNA form, the CDR3 reads TGTGCCAGCAGCCGAACAGAGAACACTGAAGCTTTCTTT. Encoded protein: CASSRTENTEAFF. V gene TRBV6-5 combines with J gene TRBJ1-1, with D unresolved. The germline gives CDR1 MNHEY, CDR2 SVGAGI. CDR3 length equals 13 residues. V was shortened by 6 bases and J by 1 base, with 9 bases between the two germline ends.

There are many counts of this clonotype. The V call is TRBV9, the J call TRBJ1-1; D remains ambiguous. Germline loops: CDR1 SGDLS, CDR2 YYNGEE. The CDR3 covers 14 residues. With 4 bases removed from V and 2 bases from J, the gap between germline ends came to 12 bases. CDR3 DNA sequence: TGTGCCAGCAGCATGAGAGCGAGAAACACTGAAGCTTTCTTT. It translates to CASSMRARNTEAFF.

The chain is built from TRBV20-1 and TRBJ2-1, with TRBD2 as a possible D gene (5 bases). CDR3 length: 14 residues. V lost 5 bases and J 1 base, leaving 12 bases between the germline ends. Germline-derived CDR1 and CDR2 are DFQATT and SNEGSKA (reference sequence). In nucleotides, the CDR3 is TGCAGTGCTGGGAGTTGGGTATCCTACAATGAGCAGTTCTTC. This codes for CSAGSWVSYNEQFF.

The J gene is TRBJ2-2, the V gene TRBV18; TRBD1 matches 7 bases. The V gene's germline CDR1 is KGHSH and CDR2 LQKENI. Germline trimming cut 3 bases from V and 6 bases from J; bases unmatched to any gene: 1. The CDR3 length is 13 residues. This CDR3 reads CASSPDRPGELFF. As DNA, the CDR3 is TGTGCCAGCTCACCGGACAGGCCCGGGGAGCTGTTTTTT. Supplemented by reference TRBV18 and TRBJ2-2, the full variable domain reads NAGVMQNPRHLVRRRGQEARLRCSPMKGHSHVYWYRQLPEEGLKFMVYLQKENIIDESGMPKERFSAEFPKEGPSILRIQQVVRGDSAAYFCASSPDRPGELFFGEGSRLTVL.

This clonotype was found many times. The chain has TRBV3-1 and TRBJ1-2; D is undetermined. Germline V gene lookup returns CDR1 LGHDT and CDR2 YNNKEL (reference sequence). CDR3 length: 13 amino acids. V lost 4 bases to trimming and J lost 4 bases, with 10 bases between them. CDR3 loop: CASSPLEGYGYTF. DNA of the CDR3: TGTGCCAGCAGCCCCCTAGAGGGCTATGGCTACACCTTC. The complete variable domain, with remaining parts taken from reference TRBV3-1 and TRBJ1-2, reads DTAVSQTPKYLVTQMGNDKSIKCEQNLGHDTMYWYKQDSKKFLKIMFSYNNKELIINETVPNRFSPKSPDKAHLNLHINSLELGDSAVYFCASSPLEGYGYTFGSGTRLTVV.

This chain connects TRBV4-1 to TRBJ2-7, with 7 bases aligning to TRBD1. The CDR3 is 13 amino acids. After removal of 6 bases from V and 6 bases from J, the junction contained 8 bases not matched to a gene. CDR1 is MGHRA, CDR2 YSYEKL, per germline. The CDR3 DNA is TGCGCCAGCAGTCTGGACAGGAGGAGCGAGCAGTACTTC. It specifies CASSLDRRSEQYF.

This clonotype was observed at least ten times. The chain combines TRBV5-1 with TRBJ2-7, with 7 bases identical to TRBD2. The CDR3 extends over 15 amino acids. V was clipped by 0 bases and J by 6 bases; unmatched bases: 9. Per germline, CDR1 SGHRS and CDR2 YFSETQ. CDR3 residues: CASSLAAGEVGEQYF. DNA for the CDR3: TGCGCCAGCAGCTTGGCCGCGGGGGAGGTCGGCGAGCAGTACTTC. Based on the CDR3 plus reference TRBV5-1 and TRBJ2-7, the full variable domain is KAGVTQTPRYLIKTRGQQVTLSCSPISGHRSVSWYQQTPGQGLQFLFEYFSETQRNKGNFPGRFSGRQFSNSRSEMNVSTLELGDSALYLCASSLAAGEVGEQYFGPGTRLTVT.

This clonotype was seen only a few times. This chain connects TRBV14 to TRBJ2-3; TRBD2 agrees at 7 bases. There are 15 residues in the CDR3. Trimming removed 3 bases from V and 2 bases from J; junction bases left unmatched: 5. CDR1 is SGHDN, CDR2 FVKESK, per germline. CDR3 in amino acids: CASSQSGTYTDTQYF. The CDR3 DNA reads as TGTGCCAGCAGCCAGAGCGGGACGTACACAGATACGCAGTATTTT.

This clonotype came up a few times. The rearrangement links TRBV5-4 to TRBJ1-1, with TRBD1 as a possible D gene (5 bases). Germline CDR1 reads SGHNT; CDR2 reads YYREEE (reference sequence). CDR3 length: 16 amino acids. V lost 4 bases and J lost 7, with 23 bases in between. The CDR3 reads CASSRSPGTVGHEAFF. CDR3 nucleotide sequence: TGTGCCAGCAGCCGCTCCCCCGGTACAGTGGGGCATGAAGCTTTCTTT.

This clonotype was recorded a few times. This chain links TRBV6-6 with TRBJ2-1, with TRBD2 matching 11 bases. J lost 4 bases, V lost 5 bases, and 4 bases had no gene match. CDR1 and CDR2 (germline): MNHNY, SVGAGI (reference sequence). The CDR3 length is 15 residues. CDR3 region: CASSTGTSGYNEQFF. The DNA of the CDR3 is TGTGCCAGCAGTACCGGGACTAGCGGTTACAATGAGCAGTTCTTC.

This clonotype was picked up a small number of times. The CDR3 coding sequence is TGTGCCAGCAGCTTACAACGGGGGGGGTTTAGCTGGTCCTACGAGCAGTACTTC. Protein sequence: CASSLQRGGFSWSYEQYF. The rearrangement uses TRBV11-2 and TRBJ2-7, with TRBD2 matching 8 bases. The CDR3 loop spans 18 amino acids. Trimming cost V 2 bases and J 1 base; bases outside gene matches: 13. Germline loops: CDR1 SGHAT, CDR2 FQNNGV.

At least ten counts were recorded for this clonotype. V usage is TRBV7-3 and J usage is TRBJ2-1; D is ambiguous. This CDR3 spans 15 amino acids. Germline V CDR1 and CDR2: SGHTA, FQGTGA. Trimming stripped 2 bases from V and 6 bases from J, with 14 bases between. CDR3 in amino acids: CASSLRSGGTNEQFF. In DNA form, the CDR3 reads TGTGCCAGCAGCTTACGGTCTGGTGGTACCAATGAGCAGTTCTTC.

This clonotype has only a few counts. This chain links TRBV20-1 with TRBJ2-3, with TRBD1 as a possible D gene (5 bases). CDR1 and CDR2 (germline): DFQATT, SNEGSKA (reference sequence). Trimming removed 3 bases at V and 2 bases at J, with 9 bases between. The CDR3 loop spans 13 amino acids. The CDR3 sequence is CSARKGFTDTQYF. For the CDR3, the DNA is TGCAGTGCTAGGAAGGGGTTCACAGATACGCAGTATTTT.

The chain links TRBV18 to TRBJ1-1, with D unresolved. CDR1 is KGHSH and CDR2 is LQKENI in the germline V gene. The germline V and J ends were trimmed by 1 base and 1 base, with 7 bases remaining between them. The CDR3 extends over 14 amino acids. The CDR3 reads CASSPLESNTEAFF. The CDR3 DNA reads TGTGCCAGCTCACCACTGGAGTCGAACACTGAAGCTTTCTTT.

A few counts support this clonotype. V is TRBV18 and J is TRBJ1-1; no clear D. The V and J ends lost 3 bases and 0 bases respectively, with 14 bases between them. Germline values: CDR1 KGHSH, CDR2 LQKENI. This CDR3 region has 16 residues. CDR3 region: CASSPHSDPMNTEAFF. Here the CDR3 DNA reads TGTGCCAGCTCACCCCATTCGGACCCCATGAACACTGAAGCTTTCTTT.

This clonotype showed up many times. The rearrangement links TRBV27 to TRBJ1-5; 8 bases align to TRBD1. The CDR3 totals 14 residues. Germline V lookup: CDR1 MNHEY, CDR2 SMNVEV (reference sequence). Losses at the gene ends were 6 bases for V and 0 bases for J; bases not matched to a gene: 1. CDR3 protein: CASSQGASNQPQHF. CDR3 nucleotide sequence: TGTGCCAGCAGCCAGGGGGCTAGCAATCAGCCCCAGCATTTT.

The gene calls are TRBV20-1 and TRBJ1-5; TRBD1 might be the D (5 bases). The CDR3 has 15 amino acids. Germline loops: CDR1 DFQATT, CDR2 SNEGSKA (reference sequence). The V end was cut by 3 bases, the J end by 5 bases, with 17 bases between. The DNA of the CDR3 is TGCAGTGCTAGCCCCCCAGGGTTTCAAGATCAGCCCCAGCATTTT. Amino acid sequence: CSASPPGFQDQPQHF.

The CDR3 sequence: CASSLTVNQPQHF. The DNA for the CDR3 is TGTGCCAGCAGTTTAACGGTGAATCAGCCCCAGCATTTT. The chain combines TRBV12-3 or TRBV12-4 with TRBJ1-5; no firm D call. The ends were cut back, 2 bases at V and 4 bases at J, with 6 bases in the middle. The CDR3 consists of 13 residues.

This clonotype has more than one count but fewer than ten. V usage is TRBV9 and J usage is TRBJ1-3; D might be TRBD1 (6 bases). The ends were cut back, 4 bases at V and 2 bases at J, with 16 bases in the middle. This CDR3 comprises 16 residues. Germline CDR1 reads SGDLS; CDR2 reads YYNGEE. The CDR3, as DNA: TGTGCCAGCAGCAACAGGGCTACAGGAGCTGGAAACACCATATATTTT. It yields the protein CASSNRATGAGNTIYF.

V and J are TRBV7-8 and TRBJ2-1; a weak D match, TRBD2 (5 bases). The CDR3 has 14 amino acids. The V and J ends lost 5 bases and 6 bases respectively, with 14 bases between them. Germline CDR1 reads SGHVS; CDR2 reads FQNEAQ. CDR3: CASSPRGLPNEQFF. The CDR3 DNA is TGTGCCAGCAGCCCCAGAGGGCTCCCCAATGAGCAGTTCTTC.

This clonotype has a handful of counts. The rearrangement joins TRBV12-3 or TRBV12-4 to TRBJ1-2; 9 bases align to TRBD1. Trimming at V came to 6 bases and at J to 8 bases, leaving 4 bases not matched to a gene. The CDR3 covers 12 residues. CDR3 region: CASSRQGEGYTF. In DNA form, the CDR3 reads TGTGCCAGCAGCAGACAGGGGGAAGGCTACACCTTC.

In this sample, this clonotype turned up many times. The V gene is TRBV7-6, the J gene TRBJ1-2; D remains unclear. The CDR3 runs to 15 residues. The germline CDR1 and CDR2 sequences are SGHVS and FNYEAQ. V lost 1 base to trimming and J lost 0 bases, with 9 bases between them. CDR3 in amino acids: CASSLGTVANYGYTF. CDR3 sequence (DNA): TGTGCCAGCAGCTTAGGAACAGTTGCTAACTATGGCTACACCTTC.

This clonotype was seen at least ten times. The chain links TRBV7-2 to TRBJ1-5, with no clear D. The ends were cut back, 1 base at V and 4 bases at J, with 5 bases in the middle. The germline V gene has CDR1 SGHTA and CDR2 FQGNSA. The CDR3 loop spans 13 amino acids. The CDR3 here is CASSLVSNQPQHF. The CDR3 region has the DNA TGTGCCAGCAGCTTAGTCAGTAATCAGCCCCAGCATTTT.

This clonotype was seen repeatedly, ten times or more. The genes are TRBV6-1 and TRBJ1-5; possibly TRBD1 for D (5 bases). The ends were cut back, 6 bases at V and 1 base at J, with 13 bases in the middle. The CDR3 runs 15 residues. Germline lookup yields CDR1 MNHNS and CDR2 SASEGT. The CDR3 DNA follows: TGTGCCAGCAGCAAGGCGGAGGGGAGCAATCAGCCCCAGCATTTT. The encoded protein is CASSKAEGSNQPQHF.

The chain employs TRBV5-1 and TRBJ1-5; possibly TRBD1 for D (6 bases). CDR1 and CDR2 from the germline V gene are SGHRS and YFSETQ. This CDR3 region has 15 residues. Trimming stripped 0 bases from V and 7 bases from J, with 14 bases between. This CDR3 is CASSLEGGRRQPQHF. The CDR3 nucleotides are TGCGCCAGCAGCTTGGAGGGGGGACGGAGACAGCCCCAGCATTTT.

This clonotype was seen at least ten times. The rearrangement uses TRBV9 and TRBJ2-1; 7 positions agree with TRBD2. After removal of 5 bases from V and 6 bases from J, the junction contained 17 bases not matched to a gene. CDR1 and CDR2 (germline): SGDLS, YYNGEE. The length of the CDR3 is 17 residues. This CDR3 reads CASSPMGGRRVSNEQFF. CDR3 in DNA: TGTGCCAGCAGTCCTATGGGAGGGAGGAGGGTCAGCAATGAGCAGTTCTTC.

The chain employs TRBV3-1 and TRBJ2-7, with D possibly TRBD2 on 6 matching bases. CDR1 is LGHDT and CDR2 is YNNKEL in the germline V gene (reference sequence). The CDR3 is made up of 13 amino acids. V lost 7 bases to trimming and J lost 1 base, with 11 bases between them. CDR3 nucleotides: TGTGCCAGCACCACCGGGGGTTCCTACGAGCAGTACTTC. Translation gives CASTTGGSYEQYF.

This clonotype was counted a few times. The V and J genes are TRBV29-1 and TRBJ1-5, with D hard to call. The CDR3 length is 12 residues. Looked up from germline, CDR1 is SQVTM and CDR2 is ANQGSEA. V lost 6 bases, J lost 5 bases, and 11 bases lay in between. DNA of the CDR3: TGCAGCGTCTCCGACGGATATCAGCCCCAGCATTTT. Translated, it gives CSVSDGYQPQHF. The variable domain in full, completed from reference TRBV29-1 and TRBJ1-5, reads SAVISQKPSRDICQRGTSLTIQCQVDSQVTMMFWYRQQPGQSLTLIATANQGSEATYESGFVIDKFPISRPNLTFSTLTVSNMSPEDSSIYLCSVSDGYQPQHFGDGTRLSIL.